Sequencing of this T cell receptor (beta chain) was carried out in a study of CD8+ T cells in alopecia areata. General study points: Alopecia totalis/universalis scalp especially showed more expanded CD8+ clones than normal scalp. In patients, TCRs were shared less clearly than in mice, and HLA may possibly be involved.

CDR3 size: 16 residues. Germline trimming cut 3 bases from V and 4 bases from J; bases unmatched to any gene: 6. Germline loops: CDR1 SGHDN, CDR2 FVKESK. After isolation, RNA underwent reverse transcription to generate cDNA as the sequencing template. Sequenced by immunoSEQ multiplex PCR; TCRdb stores in-frame clones only, minus some. The table lists roughly 13,000 clones, roughly 55% of them singletons, with 11% in the top ten. This clone was detected only a few times. Its target is unknown. Patients with alopecia areata provided lesional scalp punch biopsies as well as peripheral blood. The TCR comes from a human donor with alopecia areata. The chain joins TRBV14 to TRBJ2-1; 10 bases match TRBD2. The sequencing used skin, collected at week 0. CDR3 sequence: CASSHSGGAEYNEQFF. DNA for the CDR3: TGTGCCAGCAGCCACAGCGGGGGGGCTGAGTACAATGAGCAGTTCTTC. The full variable domain, its missing parts supplied by reference TRBV14 and TRBJ2-1, is EAGVTQFPSHSVIEKGQTVTLRCDPISGHDNLYWYRRVMGKEIKFLLHFVKESKQDESGMPNNRFLAERTGGTYSTLKVQPAELEDSGVYFCASSHSGGAEYNEQFFGPGTRLTVL.